Given below is one T cell receptor beta chain in context. J lost 7 bases, V lost 2 bases, and 10 bases had no gene match. The CDR3 extends over 15 amino acids. CDR1 and CDR2 from the germline V gene are GTSNPN and SVGIG (reference sequence). TCRdb's table, derived via immunoSEQ multiplex PCR, lists solely in-frame clones and lacks some. In the table there are 70,000 to 100,000 clones, around 85% of which are singletons. This entry comes from a study of identifying expanded T cells in peripheral blood. The sample consisted of blood. The clonotype originates from a person aged 18-70 years in good health. The rearrangement links TRBV30 to TRBJ1-4; the match to TRBD1 covers 7 bases. CDR3 sequence (DNA): TGTGCCTGGAGTCGGCGAGGGGGCACAAGTGAAAAACTGTTTTTT. Encoded protein: CAWSRRGGTSEKLFF.